This TCR beta chain was sequenced for a study of blood T cell repertoires in COVID-19. On the study more broadly: Samples taken during acute and convalescent COVID-19 were collected in the United States, Italy and Spain.

This table comes from immunoSEQ multiplex PCR, and its TCRdb copy is limited to in-frame clones, with some not included. The sample yields more than 300,000 clones, over 85% seen once. Germline-derived CDR1 and CDR2 are MGHRA and YSYEKL. This CDR3 is built from 16 residues. The ends were cut back, 1 base at V and 4 bases at J, with 16 bases in the middle. The TCR originated in a woman under 40 who had recovered from COVID-19. The specimen sequenced was PBMCs or T cells enriched from blood (not recorded which). V usage is TRBV4-1 and J usage is TRBJ1-2; perhaps TRBD1 as D (5 bases). CDR3 amino acids: CASSQVEGRVLYGYTF. The DNA of the CDR3 is TGCGCCAGCAGCCAAGTAGAGGGGAGGGTACTCTATGGCTACACCTTC.